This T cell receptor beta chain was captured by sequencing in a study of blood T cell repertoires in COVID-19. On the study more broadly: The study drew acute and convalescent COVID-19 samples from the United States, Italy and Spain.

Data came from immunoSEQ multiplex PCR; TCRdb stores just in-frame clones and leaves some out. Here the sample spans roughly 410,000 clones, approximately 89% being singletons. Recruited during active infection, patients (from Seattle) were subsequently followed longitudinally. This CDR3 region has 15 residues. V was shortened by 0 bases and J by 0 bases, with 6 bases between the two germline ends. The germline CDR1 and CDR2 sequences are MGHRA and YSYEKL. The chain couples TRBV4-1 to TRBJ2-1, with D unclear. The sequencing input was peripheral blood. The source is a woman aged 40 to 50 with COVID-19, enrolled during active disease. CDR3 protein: CASSQEGSSYNEQFF. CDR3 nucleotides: TGCGCCAGCAGCCAAGAGGGCAGCTCCTACAATGAGCAGTTCTTC.